The 28 T cell receptor beta chains listed next were all sequenced from one sample in a study of T cell responses to AZD1222 COVID-19 vaccine. The data were produced by immunoSEQ multiplex PCR, yet TCRdb's version contains in-frame clones alone and is incomplete. The sample includes approximately 100,000 clones, about 87% seen only once; the top ten take 10% to 15%. The sequences come from peripheral blood, collected on day 0 of AZD1222 vaccination. The receptor source for this set is an adult in good health.

Comment on this clone: Because the CDR3 is missing its conserved closing phenylalanine or tryptophan, this is likely a read error. It is unclear where the CDR3 begins or ends on the DNA, so no DNA is shown, and the CDR3 is as TCRdb lists it. The chain employs TRBV3-1 (or the pseudogene TRBV3-2) and TRBJ1-2. Termini included, the CDR3 measures 11 amino acids. CDR1 LGHDT and CDR2 YNNKEL come from the germline V gene (reference sequence). Here the CDR3 reads CASSSGVERSL.

The chain is built from TRBV5-1 and TRBJ1-2, with 10 bases that match TRBD1. There are 17 residues in the CDR3. After removal of 0 bases from V and 5 bases from J, the junction contained 10 bases not matched to a gene. Per the germline V gene, CDR1 is SGHRS and CDR2 is YFSETQ. CDR3 residues: CASSLDPGTGVLYGYTF. Here the CDR3 DNA reads TGCGCCAGCAGCTTGGACCCCGGGACAGGGGTGTTATATGGCTACACCTTC.

V is TRBV28 and J is TRBJ2-5; no firm D call. The CDR3 covers 13 residues. Germline-derived CDR1 and CDR2 are MDHEN and SYDVKM. Deletions cut 3 bases from V and 2 bases from J, with 7 bases between. The CDR3 sequence: CASSFHPQETQYF. In DNA form, the CDR3 reads TGTGCCAGCAGTTTTCACCCGCAAGAGACCCAGTACTTC.

This chain joins TRBV6-2 or TRBV6-3 and TRBJ2-7, with a possible D match to TRBD2 (6 bases). The V and J ends lost 2 bases and 3 bases respectively, with 8 bases between them. The CDR3 is 13 residues long. Germline V gene sequence: CDR1 MNHEY, CDR2 SVGEGT. CDR3 in amino acids: CASSYRRDYEQYF. As DNA, the CDR3 is TGTGCCAGCAGTTACCGGCGGGACTACGAGCAGTACTTC.

This clone has a single count. V and J are TRBV27 and TRBJ2-1; 7 positions match TRBD1. Trimming took 4 bases from V and 4 from J; bases not matched to a gene: 4. Per germline, CDR1 MNHEY and CDR2 SMNVEV (reference sequence). The CDR3 contains 14 residues. The CDR3 region is CASSSTGPYNEQFF. CDR3 DNA sequence: TGTGCCAGCAGTTCGACAGGGCCTTACAATGAGCAGTTCTTC.

The chain recombines TRBV19 with TRBJ1-2, with D possibly TRBD1 on 6 matching bases. Germline V gene sequence: CDR1 LNHDA, CDR2 SQIVND (reference sequence). The CDR3 is 15 amino acids. Trimming removed 4 bases at V and 4 bases at J, with 16 bases between. CDR3 in DNA: TGTGCCAGTAGTACAACCCCACAGGGACTCTATGGCTACACCTTC. Translation: CASSTTPQGLYGYTF.

The rearrangement links TRBV7-2 to TRBJ2-1; 8 bases align to TRBD2. The CDR3 totals 18 residues. The germline CDR1 and CDR2 sequences are SGHTA and FQGNSA. J lost 8 bases, V lost 6 bases, and 21 bases had no gene match. The CDR3 sequence: CASRLTFAGGVGFHEQFF. The CDR3 region has the DNA TGTGCCAGCAGACTTACATTCGCGGGGGGTGTCGGGTTCCATGAGCAGTTCTTC.

This clone appeared a single time. The chain is built from TRBV5-4 and TRBJ2-1; 14 bases are a match to TRBD2. CDR1 and CDR2 (germline): SGHNT, YYREEE (reference sequence). Germline trimming cut 4 bases from V and 8 bases from J; bases unmatched to any gene: 5. This CDR3 spans 15 amino acids. The CDR3 DNA follows: TGTGCCAGCAGCCCGGGACTAGCGGGGGTGGATGAGCAGTTCTTC. Translation gives CASSPGLAGVDEQFF.

V usage is TRBV3-1 (or the pseudogene TRBV3-2) and J usage is TRBJ2-3; D is possibly TRBD2 (5 bases). The germline V gene has CDR1 LGHDT and CDR2 YNNKEL (reference sequence). This CDR3 contains 14 residues. Trimming removed 3 bases at V and 3 bases at J, with 10 bases between. This CDR3 reads CASSQRAVTDTQYF. DNA for the CDR3: TGTGCCAGCAGCCAGCGGGCAGTTACAGATACGCAGTATTTT.

V is TRBV18 and J is TRBJ2-2, with 8 bases matching TRBD2. V dropped 2 bases and J dropped 3; count of bases not matched to a gene: 5. The CDR3 has 16 residues. CDR1 is KGHSH, CDR2 LQKENI, per germline. The CDR3: CASSPGLAGYTGELFF. Here the CDR3 DNA reads TGTGCCAGCTCACCAGGGCTAGCGGGTTACACCGGGGAGCTGTTTTTT.

The chain combines TRBV20-1 with TRBJ1-2; no reliable D call. The germline gives CDR1 DFQATT, CDR2 SNEGSKA (reference sequence). The ends were cut back, 3 bases at V and 5 bases at J, with 10 bases in the middle. This CDR3 has 12 amino acids. CDR3 nucleotide sequence: TGCAGTGCTAGTGACGGCAAATATGGCTACACCTTC. Translation: CSASDGKYGYTF.

The chain employs TRBV28 and TRBJ1-5; D is possibly TRBD1 (5 bases). CDR3 length equals 15 residues. V was pared by 6 bases and J by 1 base, with 13 bases between. Germline V gene sequence: CDR1 MDHEN, CDR2 SYDVKM. The CDR3, as DNA: TGTGCCAGCAGGCCTCAGGGATCGAGCAATCAGCCCCAGCATTTT. Amino acid sequence: CASRPQGSSNQPQHF.

The V and J genes are TRBV5-6 and TRBJ1-2, with D uncertain. CDR1 and CDR2 (germline): SGHDT, YYEEEE. CDR3 length: 12 residues. The V end lost 4 bases, the J end lost 5 bases, and 9 bases lay between the germline ends. CDR3 loop: CASSIGAYGYTF. The CDR3 nucleotides read TGTGCCAGCAGCATAGGCGCTTATGGCTACACCTTC. The full variable domain, completed using reference TRBV5-6 and TRBJ1-2, is DAGVTQSPTHLIKTRGQQVTLRCSPKSGHDTVSWYQQALGQGPQFIFQYYEEEERQRGNFPDRFSGHQFPNYSSELNVNALLLGDSALYLCASSIGAYGYTFGSGTRLTVV.

The gene calls are TRBV7-2 and TRBJ2-5; 12 bases fit TRBD2. CDR3 size: 16 residues. V shed 5 bases, J shed 4 bases, and the junction held 8 bases outside the gene matches. Germline V gene data show CDR1 as SGHTA and CDR2 as FQGNSA. CDR3 in DNA: TGTGCCAGCAGCCGGAGACCGGGACTAGCGGGAGAGACCCAGTACTTC. It codes for CASSRRPGLAGETQYF.

The gene calls are TRBV7-2 and TRBJ2-1; 8 bases are shared with TRBD1. This CDR3 is built from 13 residues. The ends lost 4 bases at V and 9 bases at J; junction bases unmatched: 5. Per the germline V gene, CDR1 is SGHTA and CDR2 is FQGNSA. In DNA, the CDR3 is TGTGCCAGCAGCTACGGACAGGGCCGTGAGCAGTTCTTC. It specifies CASSYGQGREQFF.

This clone was recorded only once. J is TRBJ1-1 and V is TRBV24-1; D is uncertain. V lost 10 bases and J lost 2, with 13 bases in between. This CDR3 is 13 amino acids long. Germline V gene data show CDR1 as KGHDR and CDR2 as SFDVKD. CDR3 sequence: CATTGRGNTEAFF. The CDR3 bases are TGTGCCACGACCGGGCGGGGAAACACTGAAGCTTTCTTT.

J is TRBJ1-1 and V is TRBV6-5; no clear D gene. Germline-derived CDR1 and CDR2 are MNHEY and SVGAGI. The ends were cut back, 6 bases at V and 5 bases at J, with 13 bases in the middle. CDR3 length: 13 residues. The CDR3 loop reads CASRPNRGTEAFF. As DNA, the CDR3 is TGTGCCAGCAGGCCTAACCGGGGAACTGAAGCTTTCTTT.

The J gene is TRBJ2-7, the V gene TRBV20-1, with 7 bases lining up with TRBD2. The CDR3 extends over 13 amino acids. CDR1 and CDR2 from the germline V gene are DFQATT and SNEGSKA (reference sequence). V shed 3 bases and J 9 bases; nucleotides not matched to a gene: 11. The CDR3 sequence is CSASEGGPVGQYF. In nucleotides, the CDR3 is TGCAGTGCTAGTGAGGGAGGGCCAGTCGGGCAGTACTTC.

The rearrangement uses TRBV10-3 and TRBJ1-6; possibly TRBD1 for D (5 bases). Trimming cost V 7 bases and J 8 bases, with 15 bases left between them. From germline, CDR1 is ENHRY and CDR2 SYGVKD. The CDR3 is 14 amino acids. The chain's CDR3 is CAIMSGDGYSPLHF. The CDR3 nucleotides are TGTGCCATCATGTCGGGGGATGGATATTCACCCCTCCACTTT.

The DNA for the CDR3 is TGTGCCAGCAACGGAAGGCCTGGGACTAGCGGGAGGTGGGGTGAGCAGTTCTTC. Protein: CASNGRPGTSGRWGEQFF. The V and J genes are TRBV9 and TRBJ2-1, with 15 positions matching TRBD2. Per germline, CDR1 SGDLS and CDR2 YYNGEE. The CDR3 runs 18 residues. V gave up 6 bases and J gave up 9 bases; unmatched junction bases: 16.

V and J are TRBV19 and TRBJ1-5; D may be TRBD1 (5 bases). V lost 4 bases, J lost 1 base, and 11 bases lay in between. This CDR3 is 15 amino acids long. Germline values: CDR1 LNHDA, CDR2 SQIVND (reference sequence). The CDR3 coding sequence is TGTGCCAGTAGTACCACAGGAGCCAGCAATCAGCCCCAGCATTTT. This gives the protein CASSTTGASNQPQHF.

The rearrangement joins TRBV28 to TRBJ2-7; 13 bases are shared with TRBD2. The CDR3 loop spans 17 amino acids. Germline assignment: CDR1 MDHEN and CDR2 SYDVKM. With V trimmed by 2 bases and J by 3 bases, 7 bases remained unmatched. The CDR3 loop reads CASSLPIRTSGSYEQYF. In DNA, the CDR3 is TGTGCCAGCAGTTTACCGATCCGGACTAGCGGGAGCTACGAGCAGTACTTC. The entire variable domain, with the rest obtained from reference TRBV28 and TRBJ2-7, is as follows: DVKVTQSSRYLVKRTGEKVFLECVQDMDHENMFWYRQDPGLGLRLIYFSYDVKMKEKGDIPEGYSVSREKKERFSLILESASTNQTSMYLCASSLPIRTSGSYEQYFGPGTRLTVT.

This sequence joins TRBV5-1 and TRBJ2-5; no clear D gene. With 4 bases removed from V and 7 bases from J, the gap between germline ends came to 8 bases. CDR1 and CDR2 (germline): SGHRS, YFSETQ. The CDR3 consists of 11 residues. CDR3 sequence (DNA): TGCGCCAGCAGCGACAAGTGGACCCAGTACTTC. Protein sequence: CASSDKWTQYF.

The rearrangement links TRBV5-4 to TRBJ2-5, with D perhaps matching TRBD1 or TRBD2 (6 bases each). CDR1 is SGHNT and CDR2 is YYREEE in the germline V gene (reference sequence). This CDR3 spans 16 amino acids. Trimming cost V 2 bases and J 5 bases, with 19 bases left between them. The CDR3 DNA follows: TGTGCCAGCAGCTTCGGGGGCCCGGGGAGGTCTGAGACCCAGTACTTC. Its translation: CASSFGGPGRSETQYF. Variable domain in full (rest from reference TRBV5-4 and TRBJ2-5): ETGVTQSPTHLIKTRGQQVTLRCSSQSGHNTVSWYQQALGQGPQFIFQYYREEENGRGNFPPRFSGLQFPNYSSELNVNALELDDSALYLCASSFGGPGRSETQYFGPGTRLLVL.

The CDR3 DNA is TGCGCCAGCAGCTTGGGTAGACAGGGGGCTGGTGAGCAGTTCTTC. Encoded protein: CASSLGRQGAGEQFF. The V call is TRBV5-1, the J call TRBJ2-1; 10 bases line up with TRBD1. Germline CDR1 is SGHRS and CDR2 is YFSETQ. The CDR3 covers 15 residues. Unmatched junction bases numbered 6, after V lost 0 bases and J lost 9 bases.

The V and J genes are TRBV27 and TRBJ2-5; D gene unclear. Germline V gene lookup returns CDR1 MNHEY and CDR2 SMNVEV (reference sequence). Trimming cost V 3 bases and J 7 bases, with 12 bases left between them. CDR3 size: 13 residues. This CDR3 is CASSFGSKLTQYF. Written as DNA, the CDR3 is TGTGCCAGCAGTTTCGGCAGTAAATTGACCCAGTACTTC.

The chain recombines TRBV7-2 with TRBJ2-5, with 9 bases identical to TRBD2. Germline loops: CDR1 SGHTA, CDR2 FQGNSA. The CDR3 runs to 15 residues. V lost 4 bases to trimming and J lost 5 bases; unmatched junction nucleotides: 8. Here the CDR3 reads CASSYSGGLGETQYF. CDR3 coding DNA: TGTGCCAGCAGCTATAGCGGGGGATTGGGGGAGACCCAGTACTTC.

This chain joins TRBV28 and TRBJ1-1; 10 nucleotides match TRBD1. Unmatched junction bases numbered 12, after V lost 7 bases and J lost 13 bases. The CDR3 length is 13 residues. Germline V gene data show CDR1 as MDHEN and CDR2 as SYDVKM. CDR3 amino acids: CASIPGGQGYVFF. The DNA for the CDR3 is TGTGCCAGCATCCCGGGGGGACAGGGGTACGTTTTCTTT.